These 18 T cell receptor beta chains share one sample of origin, sequenced in a study of blood T cell repertoires in COVID-19. TCRdb's copy holds only in-frame clones and misses some; the assay was immunoSEQ multiplex PCR. The table shows around 210,000 clones, with over 80% occurring only once. The sample was peripheral blood. These receptors all come from a man in his 60s with COVID-19, enrolled during active disease.

The chain carries TRBV7-6 and TRBJ2-7; D is uncertain. Germline CDR1 is SGHVS and CDR2 is FNYEAQ. The length of the CDR3 is 15 residues. Trimming removed 7 bases from V and 2 bases from J, with 18 bases in between. The DNA for the CDR3 is TGTGCCAGCACTCCAGTCGCCGTTACCCCCTACGAGCAGTACTTC. This sequence encodes CASTPVAVTPYEQYF.

The genes are TRBV13 and TRBJ2-3; D perhaps matches TRBD2 (5 bases). Germline assignment: CDR1 PRHDT and CDR2 FYEKMQ (reference sequence). The CDR3 runs to 16 residues. V dropped 6 bases and J dropped 1 base, with 17 bases sitting between them. The CDR3 loop is CASSPAVGVRTDTQYF. The DNA of the CDR3 is TGTGCCAGCAGTCCTGCCGTGGGAGTGCGCACAGATACGCAGTATTTT.

This rearrangement joins TRBV6-5 to TRBJ1-2; TRBD1 aligns across 8 bases. Germline V gene sequence: CDR1 MNHEY, CDR2 SVGAGI. There are 16 residues in the CDR3. The trim removed 4 bases at V and 4 bases at J, leaving 11 bases unmatched. CDR3 coding DNA: TGTGCCAGCAGTTCCAGGGGGCGCCTTCGGTCCTATGGCTACACCTTC. This encodes CASSSRGRLRSYGYTF.

This chain links TRBV29-1 with TRBJ1-1; 8 positions match TRBD1. The CDR3 runs 12 residues. The ends lost 7 bases at V and 4 bases at J; junction bases unmatched: 5. Per the germline V gene, CDR1 is SQVTM and CDR2 is ANQGSEA. The DNA of the CDR3 is TGCAGCGCCGGACAGGGTCCCACTGAAGCTTTCTTT. Its protein product is CSAGQGPTEAFF.

The chain carries TRBV2 and TRBJ2-3; 8 bases are a match to TRBD2. After removal of 5 bases from V and 1 base from J, the junction contained 5 bases not matched to a gene. In germline, CDR1 is SNHLY, CDR2 FYNNEI. The length of the CDR3 is 15 residues. The CDR3 is CASSLRREGTDTQYF. The CDR3 DNA reads as TGTGCCAGCAGTCTCCGGCGGGAGGGCACAGATACGCAGTATTTT. The variable domain in full, completed from reference TRBV2 and TRBJ2-3, reads EPEVTQTPSHQVTQMGQEVILRCVPISNHLYFYWYRQILGQKVEFLVSFYNNEISEKSEIFDDQFSVERPDGSNFTLKIRSTKLEDSAMYFCASSLRREGTDTQYFGPGTRLTVL.

V gene TRBV7-9 combines with J gene TRBJ1-5; 12 bases align to TRBD1. Germline lookup yields CDR1 SEHNR and CDR2 FQNEAQ (reference sequence). This CDR3 region has 16 residues. V trimming: 5 bases; J trimming: 8 bases; junction bases outside the gene matches: 10. The CDR3 reads CASSSGTGGMREPQHF. CDR3 DNA sequence: TGTGCCAGCAGCAGCGGGACAGGGGGCATGAGGGAGCCCCAGCATTTT.

This clone was detected once. The chain links TRBV7-2 to TRBJ1-1; the D is unclear. The CDR3 loop spans 15 amino acids. Deletions cut 5 bases from V and 1 base from J, with 14 bases between. Per the germline V gene, CDR1 is SGHTA and CDR2 is FQGNSA. The CDR3 sequence: CASSNDRRRNTEAFF. In DNA form, the CDR3 reads TGTGCCAGCAGCAATGATCGACGGAGGAACACTGAAGCTTTCTTT.

This clone was seen more than once but under ten times. The chain carries TRBV19 and TRBJ1-5; the match to TRBD1 covers 10 bases. J was trimmed by 0 bases and V by 7 bases; bases with no gene match: 21. Germline V CDR1 and CDR2: LNHDA, SQIVND (reference sequence). This CDR3 has 21 residues. CDR3 DNA: TGTGCCAGTAATCTATCCGGGGGACCGGGACAGGGGCGGGATAGCAATCAGCCCCAGCATTTT. Its protein product is CASNLSGGPGQGRDSNQPQHF.

The genes are TRBV6-5 and TRBJ1-1; D gene uncertain. V was shortened by 2 bases and J by 1 base, with 5 bases between the two germline ends. CDR1 and CDR2 from the germline V gene are MNHEY and SVGAGI. The CDR3 has 13 residues. CDR3 bases: TGTGCCAGCAGTTACGGAGAGAACACTGAAGCTTTCTTT. Amino acid sequence: CASSYGENTEAFF.

The chain recombines TRBV27 with TRBJ1-4, with TRBD1 as a possible D gene (5 bases). V was clipped by 5 bases and J by 8 bases, with 15 bases between them. This CDR3 is built from 14 residues. The germline V gene has CDR1 MNHEY and CDR2 SMNVEV (reference sequence). Written as DNA, the CDR3 is TGTGCCAGCAGTCTATTGGACACCAAGGAAAAACTGTTTTTT. It codes for CASSLLDTKEKLFF.

The chain uses TRBV4-1 and TRBJ1-2; a possible D gene is TRBD1 (5 bases). Germline lookup yields CDR1 MGHRA and CDR2 YSYEKL. The ends were cut back, 1 base at V and 3 bases at J, with 21 bases in the middle. The CDR3 spans 18 residues. The CDR3 bases are TGCGCCAGCAGCCAAGGTTTTTTTGGGGCCCTCGGAGACTATGGCTACACCTTC. Translated, it gives CASSQGFFGALGDYGYTF.

This clone occurred a few times. J is TRBJ1-1 and V is TRBV29-1; possibly TRBD1 for D (6 bases). V dropped 5 bases and J dropped 0 bases, with 16 bases sitting between them. The length of the CDR3 is 15 residues. The germline V gene encodes CDR1 SQVTM and CDR2 ANQGSEA. Written as DNA, the CDR3 is TGCAGCGTTACTCCCAGGACAGCCTTGAACACTGAAGCTTTCTTT. This encodes CSVTPRTALNTEAFF.

V gene TRBV28 combines with J gene TRBJ2-7, with 13 bases identical to TRBD2. This CDR3 spans 18 amino acids. Trimming cost V 5 bases and J 2 bases; bases outside gene matches: 12. CDR1 and CDR2 (germline): MDHEN, SYDVKM. The CDR3: CASSRILAGGPAPYEQYF. The DNA for the CDR3 is TGTGCCAGCAGTCGCATACTAGCGGGAGGGCCAGCGCCCTACGAGCAGTACTTC.

J is TRBJ1-3 and V is TRBV27; D not resolved. V was cut by 3 bases and J by 0 bases, with 6 bases left in between. Germline-derived CDR1 and CDR2 are MNHEY and SMNVEV (reference sequence). The CDR3 has 14 amino acids. In nucleotides, the CDR3 is TGTGCCAGCAGTTTTGCAGGCTCTGGAAACACCATATATTTT. Translation gives CASSFAGSGNTIYF.

The chain joins TRBV11-3 to TRBJ1-1; weak D call: TRBD1 (6 bases). The V gene's germline CDR1 is SGHNT and CDR2 YENEEA. Between the trimmed V and J ends, which lost 5 bases and 0 bases, there was a span of 10 bases. CDR3 length equals 14 residues. CDR3 amino acids: CASSEDSMNTEAFF. DNA for the CDR3: TGTGCCAGCAGCGAGGACAGCATGAACACTGAAGCTTTCTTT.

The chain combines TRBV6-2 or TRBV6-3 with TRBJ1-1; no reliable D call. The V gene lost 1 base and the J gene lost 1 base, with 4 bases spanning the gap. This CDR3 contains 13 residues. CDR1 MNHEY and CDR2 SVGEGT come from the germline V gene. The CDR3 is CASSYFQNTEAFF. The CDR3 DNA is TGTGCCAGCAGTTACTTCCAGAACACTGAAGCTTTCTTT.

The chain recombines TRBV6-2 or TRBV6-3 with TRBJ1-2; TRBD1 matches 8 bases. The J segment lost 11 bases and the V segment lost 6 bases, leaving 8 bases of the junction unmatched. CDR1 and CDR2 from the germline V gene are MNHEY and SVGEGT. The CDR3 contains 12 residues. The CDR3 nucleotides are TGTGCCAGCAGCATGGTTACAGGGGGGTACACCTTC. This encodes CASSMVTGGYTF.

The CDR3 DNA reads as TGTGCCAGCACCCAACAATCGGGGGGAGGGCCGGTATACAATGAGCAGTTCTTC. This gives the protein CASTQQSGGGPVYNEQFF. The chain couples TRBV27 to TRBJ2-1; 7 bases line up with TRBD2. The CDR3 has 18 amino acids. Losses at the gene ends were 7 bases for V and 4 bases for J; bases not matched to a gene: 19. CDR1 MNHEY and CDR2 SMNVEV come from the germline V gene (reference sequence).